The rows below give T cell receptor beta chains drawn from one sample of a study of patients and donors after allogeneic stem cell transplantation. TCRdb used MiXCR to reprocess the RT-PCR reads, holding one entry per CDR3 protein. The sample consists of over 350,000 distinct CDR3 sequences, approximately 16% of them appearing once. Sequencing was done on a sample of blood, either unsorted or a sorted T cell fraction (not recorded which). The receptors here all came from a human donor who was either an allogeneic HSCT recipient or a stem cell or donor lymphocyte infusion donor (not recorded which). It is not recorded whose cells these are; they may come from a transplant donor. CDR3s include the opening cysteine and the closing phenylalanine or tryptophan. The D gene is left open where the match is weak. The listing skips clone size in some rows; elsewhere it reads once, few, many or a size class.

>few|TRBD2|TRBV14|TRBJ2-5
TGTGCCAGCAGCCGCACCTCTATCGGGGGGTCGAGGACCCAGTACTTC
CASSRTSIGGSRTQYF
>few|NA|TRBV11-1|TRBJ1-4
TGTGCCAGCAGCTTAGTCCTTGGGACCAATAATAAGAATAATGAAAAACTGTTTTTT
CASSLVLGTNNKNNEKLFF
>NA|TRBD1|TRBV7-3|TRBJ2-6
TGTGCCAGCAGCATCTGGACAGGGACATCTGGGGCCAACGTCCTGACTTTC
CASSIWTGTSGANVLTF
>NA|NA|TRBV5-5|TRBJ1-1
TGTGCCAGCAGCTTGGAGTCAGGTCGAGGAGCTTTCTTT
CASSLESGRGAFF
>many|TRBD2|TRBV5-1|TRBJ2-1
TGCGCCAGCAGCGGGCCGGGACTAGCGGGGGCTTACAATGAGCAGTTCTTC
CASSGPGLAGAYNEQFF
>few|NA|TRBV4-3|TRBJ2-5
TGCGCCAGCAGCCAAGCGGGGGTTGATTCGGAGACCCAGTACTTC
CASSQAGVDSETQYF
>NA|NA|TRBV7-2|TRBJ1-2
TGTGCCAGCAGCTTAGGGTACACCCTCGGTGGCTACACCTTC
CASSLGYTLGGYTF
>NA|NA|TRBV12-3/TRBV12-4|TRBJ1-2
TGTGCCAGCAGTCCGGACGGGATCTATGGCTACACCTTC
CASSPDGIYGYTF
>NA|TRBD1|TRBV12-3/TRBV12-4|TRBJ1-5
TGTGCCAGCAGTCACAGGGGTGGGGGCAATCAGCCCCAGCATTTT
CASSHRGGGNQPQHF
>few|TRBD2|TRBV6-5|TRBJ2-7
TGTGCCAGCAGTTACCCGGCGGGGGTCTCCTACGAGCAGTACTTC
CASSYPAGVSYEQYF
>few|TRBD2|TRBV10-3|TRBJ2-3
TGTGCCATCAGTGGGACTAGCTTCCCAGATACGCAGTATTTT
CAISGTSFPDTQYF
>many|TRBD2|TRBV12-3/TRBV12-4|TRBJ2-3
TGTGCCAGCAGTTTACTAGCGGGAGTCCGGCTTACGCAGTATTTT
CASSLLAGVRLTQYF
>NA|NA|TRBV7-6|TRBJ1-1
TGTGCCAGCAGCTCGGGGGAGGTTTACACTGAAGCTTTCTTT
CASSSGEVYTEAFF
>NA|TRBD1|TRBV7-6|TRBJ2-7
TGTGCCAGCAGCTTAGGCAGGGGGTCCTACGAGCAGTACTTC
CASSLGRGSYEQYF
>NA|TRBD2|TRBV18|TRBJ2-7
TGTGCCAGCTCACCGGGACTAGCGGGAAACAACGAGCAGTACTTC
CASSPGLAGNNEQYF
>NA|NA|TRBV20-1|TRBJ2-7
TGCAGTGCTGGGAGGGGGAAATACGAGCAGTACTTC
CSAGRGKYEQYF
>few|TRBD2|TRBV11-2|TRBJ2-2
TGTGCCAGCAGCTTTTCGGCCGGGACTAGCGGGAGGGCCTGGAACACCGGGGAGCTGTTTTTT
CASSFSAGTSGRAWNTGELFF
>NA|TRBD1|TRBV12-3/TRBV12-4|TRBJ1-2
TGTGCCAGCAGGTGGACAGGGGAAGGCTACACCTTC
CASRWTGEGYTF
>many|NA|TRBV4-1|TRBJ1-6
TGCGCCAGCAGCCCGATCGGACAGAAAATTTATAATTCACCCCTCCACTTT
CASSPIGQKIYNSPLHF
>once|NA|TRBV30|TRBJ1-2
TGTGCCTGGAGTGTAAGCGTCTATGGCTACACCTTC
CAWSVSVYGYTF
>NA|NA|TRBV2|TRBJ1-6
TGTGCCAGCAGTGAAAAAAGGACAGTCGTACGGCGTTCACCCCTCCACTTT
CASSEKRTVVRRSPLHF
>NA|TRBD2|TRBV18|TRBJ2-3
TGTGCCAGCTCACCACAATTAGCGGGAGCCCGCACAGATACGCAGTATTTT
CASSPQLAGARTDTQYF
>few|TRBD2|TRBV5-6|TRBJ2-7
TGTGCCAGCAGCTCGGGGACTAGCGGGGGAAGCCCCCTCTTCCACGAGCAGTACTTC
CASSSGTSGGSPLFHEQYF
>few|TRBD1|TRBV7-3|TRBJ2-1
TGTGCCAGCAGCTTAACGGGCGGACAGGGGAGGAGGAATGAGCAGTTCTTC
CASSLTGGQGRRNEQFF
>NA|TRBD2|TRBV3-1|TRBJ2-1
TGTGCCAGCAGCCGGGGCCTAGGGCGGGAGATTAATGAGCAGTTCTTC
CASSRGLGREINEQFF
>few|TRBD2|TRBV5-1|TRBJ2-1
TGCGCCAGCAGCACGTTACTAGCGGACTCCTACAATGAGCAGTTCTTC
CASSTLLADSYNEQFF
>few|NA|TRBV10-3|TRBJ2-1
TGTGCCATCACGAGCGAATACAATGAGCAGTTCTTC
CAITSEYNEQFF
>NA|NA|TRBV29-1|TRBJ2-5
TGCAGCGTTGAAATTAGGGTAGGGGAGACCCAGTACTTC
CSVEIRVGETQYF
>few|TRBD1|TRBV20-1|TRBJ1-1
TGCAGTGCCGAGACAGGGGGCGATAATGTCGGCGCTGAAGCTTTCTTT
CSAETGGDNVGAEAFF
>NA|TRBD1|TRBV20-1|TRBJ1-2
TGCAGTGCTAGAGATCTGGACAGGAACTATGGCTACACCTTC
CSARDLDRNYGYTF
>NA|NA|TRBV7-9|TRBJ1-6
TGTGCCAGCAGCTTGAGGGAAGGCAATTCACCCCTCCACTTT
CASSLREGNSPLHF
>NA|TRBD1|TRBV5-1|TRBJ1-1
TGCGCCAGCAGCCCACAGGGGGGGGTAACTGAAGCTTTCTTT
CASSPQGGVTEAFF
>few|TRBD2|TRBV29-1|TRBJ2-1
TGCAGCGCTCCCTGGCGCGGGAGAATCAGCGAGCAGTTCTTC
CSAPWRGRISEQFF
>few|NA|TRBV20-1|TRBJ2-3
TGCAGTGCTAGAGATAGGGCGCAGACAGATACGCAGTATTTT
CSARDRAQTDTQYF
>few|NA|TRBV20-1|TRBJ2-6
TGCAGTGCTAGTCCCCGCGGCAGGGACCGCTTCACTGGGGCCAACGTCCTGACTTTC
CSASPRGRDRFTGANVLTF
>NA|NA|TRBV10-3|TRBJ1-1
TGTGCCATCAGCACAGGGAGGGGGGCGAAGAACACTGAAGCTTTCTTT
CAISTGRGAKNTEAFF
>NA|TRBD1|TRBV19|TRBJ1-5
TGTGCCAGTAGAAGGGAGGGGACAGTTTCGAATCAGCCCCAGCATTTT
CASRREGTVSNQPQHF
>NA|NA|TRBV20-1|TRBJ2-7
TGCAGTGCTCCCAGGGGCAATAGCTACGAGCAGTACTTC
CSAPRGNSYEQYF
>NA|NA|TRBV27|TRBJ1-1
TGTGCCAGCGGACCCACTGAAGCTTTCTTT
CASGPTEAFF
>few|NA|TRBV5-1|TRBJ1-2
TGCGCCAGCAGCCCGGGCACCTTC
CASSPGTF
>many|NA|TRBV12-3/TRBV12-4|TRBJ2-7
TGTGCCAGCAGTTCCCGGGGCGAGCAGTACTTC
CASSSRGEQYF
>many|TRBD2|TRBV4-2|TRBJ2-5
TGTGCCAGCAGCCAAAGTGGGGGGGGGGAGACCCAGTACTTC
CASSQSGGGETQYF
>NA|TRBD2|TRBV4-1|TRBJ2-5
TGCGCCAGCAGCCAAGGGGGACTAGCGGAAGAGACCCAGTACTTC
CASSQGGLAEETQYF
>NA|NA|TRBV27|TRBJ2-2
TGTGCCAGCAGGGGGGTGTTGACCGGGGAGCTGTTTTTT
CASRGVLTGELFF
>NA|NA|TRBV5-1|TRBJ1-2
TGCGCCAGCAGCCTAACCACAGGGAGCCGGGGCTACACCTTC
CASSLTTGSRGYTF
>many|NA|TRBV3-1|TRBJ2-1
TGTGCCAGCAGCCACACTGGGGGAAATGAGCAGTTCTTC
CASSHTGGNEQFF
>few|TRBD2|TRBV14|TRBJ2-7
TGTGCCAGCAGCCAAGCGGGACTAGTTCAGTACGAGCAGTACTTC
CASSQAGLVQYEQYF
>NA|NA|TRBV20-1|TRBJ1-5
TGCAGTGCACCCCGGGAGATGAAGAGCAATCAGCCCCAGCATTTT
CSAPREMKSNQPQHF
>few|NA|TRBV14|TRBJ1-4
TGTGCCAGCAGCCAATATTCAGGGACCAATGAAAAACTGTTTTTT
CASSQYSGTNEKLFF
>NA|TRBD1|TRBV10-3|TRBJ2-7
TGTGCCATCAGTGAGCGCGGACAGGGAGTGTTCGAGCAGTACTTC
CAISERGQGVFEQYF
>few|TRBD1|TRBV20-1|TRBJ2-5
TGCAGTACGGACAGGGGGCAAGAGACCCAGTACTTC
CSTDRGQETQYF
>NA|NA|TRBV5-1|TRBJ1-4
TGCGCCAGCAGCTTGCTGGGACTTCATGAAAAACTGTTTTTT
CASSLLGLHEKLFF
>NA|TRBD2|TRBV6-1|TRBJ2-5
TGTGCCGCCAGTGGCGGGGGGATAGGAGAGACCCAGTACTTC
CAASGGGIGETQYF
>few|NA|TRBV20-1|TRBJ1-1
TGCAGTGCCAAGAAGGGAGACACTGAAGCTTTCTTT
CSAKKGDTEAFF
>NA|NA|TRBV7-2|TRBJ1-5
TGTGCCAGCAGCTTAAGGAGGGTCGGACAGCCCCAGCATTTT
CASSLRRVGQPQHF
>NA|NA|TRBV11-2|TRBJ2-2
TGTGCCAGCAGCTTAGGTTGGGGTAGAGGTAACACCGGGGAGCTGTTTTTT
CASSLGWGRGNTGELFF
>NA|TRBD2|TRBV4-2|TRBJ2-3
TGTGCCAGCAGCCAAGCGGCGGGGGGCCCCACAGATACGCAGTATTTT
CASSQAAGGPTDTQYF
>many|NA|TRBV29-1|TRBJ2-1
TGCAGCGCCAAGAGGAGTGGTGAGCAGTTCTTC
CSAKRSGEQFF
>many|NA|TRBV12-3/TRBV12-4|TRBJ1-6
TGTGCCAGCAGTATGGATGGTCAGACGGGTTCACCCCTCCACTTT
CASSMDGQTGSPLHF
>few|NA|TRBV5-6|TRBJ1-1
TGTGCCAGCAGCTTGGGGGATTTGGGCACTGAAGCTTTCTTT
CASSLGDLGTEAFF